These 5 T cell receptor beta chains were all obtained from the same sample, sequenced in a study of blood T cell repertoires in COVID-19. The method was immunoSEQ multiplex PCR; TCRdb's version includes in-frame clones alone and lacks a portion of them. The top ten hold approximately 3% of the sample, which has about 520,000 clones, approximately 85% seen once. The sequencing sample was made of peripheral blood. These receptors came from a human donor in a cohort sampled during active COVID-19.

The DNA of the CDR3 is TGTGCCAGCAGCTTAGTGGAGGGCCCCTATGGCTACACCTTC. Protein sequence: CASSLVEGPYGYTF. The V and J genes are TRBV7-2 and TRBJ1-2; D unresolved. The length of the CDR3 is 14 residues. CDR1 and CDR2 from the germline V gene are SGHTA and FQGNSA. V was shortened by 1 base and J by 4 bases, with 10 bases between the two germline ends.

The chain joins TRBV12-3 or TRBV12-4 to TRBJ1-1, with TRBD1 as a possible D gene (5 bases). V was trimmed by 0 bases and J by 14 bases, leaving 13 bases between them. The CDR3 is 12 amino acids. DNA for the CDR3: TGTGCCAGCAGTTTAGCACTGGGGCCGCCCTTCTTT. This encodes CASSLALGPPFF.

The J gene is TRBJ2-1, the V gene TRBV6-2 or TRBV6-3; TRBD2 aligns across 12 bases. This CDR3 comprises 15 residues. V shed 5 bases and J 7 bases; nucleotides not matched to a gene: 6. The germline CDR1 and CDR2 sequences are MNHEY and SVGEGT. The chain's CDR3 is CASSRLGTSGNEQFF. The CDR3 DNA reads TGTGCCAGCAGTCGCCTTGGGACTAGCGGGAATGAGCAGTTCTTC.

The chain has TRBV11-3 and TRBJ2-1; the match to TRBD2 covers 8 bases. V dropped 3 bases and J dropped 8; count of bases not matched to a gene: 12. Germline assignment: CDR1 SGHNT and CDR2 YENEEA. CDR3 length equals 16 residues. The CDR3 bases are TGTGCCAGCAGCTTGGGGAGGAGGACTAGCAACCATGAGCAGTTCTTC. Translating gives CASSLGRRTSNHEQFF.

This clone was observed once. This chain connects TRBV3-1 (or the pseudogene TRBV3-2) to TRBJ2-1; 8 bases are a match to TRBD1. The CDR3 is 15 amino acids. Germline V gene lookup returns CDR1 LGHDT and CDR2 YNNKEL (reference sequence). V gave up 6 bases and J gave up 4 bases; unmatched junction bases: 8. The DNA of the CDR3 is TGTGCCAGCAGTCGGGGACAGGAACTTTACAATGAGCAGTTCTTC. Its translation is CASSRGQELYNEQFF.